The rows below give T cell receptor beta chains drawn from one sample of a study of blood T cell repertoires in COVID-19. Here immunoSEQ multiplex PCR was the method, and the copy in TCRdb shows in-frame clones only, minus some. The sample has about 250,000 clones, roughly 86% seen once; the top ten hold 5.5% to 6.5%. Sequenced: peripheral blood. These receptors were collected from an elderly woman with COVID-19, enrolled during active disease. The CDR3 runs from the conserved cysteine through the conserved F or W. D genes are given only for firm matches. Size is stated for part of the rows, as once, few or many counts, or as a class when the clone is expanded.

size	D	J	V	CDR3	DNA
-	TRBD1	TRBJ2-1	TRBV18	CASSPLLVAGTGYNEQFF	TGTGCCAGCTCACCACTCCTCGTTGCCGGGACAGGATACAATGAGCAGTTCTTC
-	TRBD1	TRBJ1-2	TRBV3-1/TRBV3-2	CASSRSETGGIYGYTF	TGTGCCAGCAGCCGGTCGGAGACAGGGGGGATCTATGGCTACACCTTC
-	-	TRBJ2-3	TRBV5-1	CASSHRDLADTQYF	TGCGCCAGCAGCCACAGGGATTTAGCAGATACGCAGTATTTT
-	-	TRBJ2-1	TRBV5-4	CASSLPGGYEQFF	TGTGCCAGCAGCTTGCCAGGGGGGTATGAGCAGTTCTTC
-	-	TRBJ2-7	TRBV5-4	CASSFYRGGEQYF	TGTGCCAGCAGCTTTTATAGAGGGGGCGAGCAGTACTTC
-	TRBD1	TRBJ1-6	TRBV27	CASSPDRASPLHF	TGTGCCAGCAGTCCGGACAGGGCTTCACCCCTCCACTTT
-	TRBD1	TRBJ1-1	TRBV7-8	CASSLADRGYRAFF	TGTGCCAGCAGCTTAGCTGACAGGGGTTATCGGGCTTTCTTT
-	TRBD1	TRBJ2-3	TRBV5-4	CASRQGQGADTQYF	TGTGCCAGCAGACAAGGACAGGGTGCAGATACGCAGTATTTT
-	-	TRBJ1-5	TRBV20-1	CSASRGPVNQPQHF	TGCAGTGCTAGTCGGGGTCCGGTCAATCAGCCCCAGCATTTT
few	-	TRBJ1-5	TRBV21-1	CASSNRVLNQPQHF	TGTGCCAGCAGCAACCGGGTCTTGAATCAGCCCCAGCATTTT
-	-	TRBJ2-1	TRBV28	CANYPRGYNEQFF	TGTGCCAATTACCCCCGGGGATACAATGAGCAGTTCTTC
-	TRBD1	TRBJ2-7	TRBV5-1	CASSSTGASYEQYF	TGCGCCAGCAGCTCAACAGGGGCCTCTTACGAGCAGTACTTC
-	TRBD1	TRBJ1-1	TRBV6-5	CASSYDPTGVNTEAFF	TGTGCCAGCAGTTACGATCCGACAGGGGTGAACACTGAAGCTTTCTTT
-	-	TRBJ1-1	TRBV3-1/TRBV3-2	CASSQDRGWGAFF	TGTGCCAGCAGCCAAGATAGGGGGTGGGGAGCTTTCTTT
-	-	TRBJ2-7	TRBV18	CASSPEGTVGEQYF	TGTGCCAGCTCACCAGAGGGAACTGTTGGCGAGCAGTACTTC
-	TRBD1	TRBJ2-1	TRBV5-1	CASSVTGDTYNEQFF	TGCGCCAGCAGCGTGACAGGGGACACCTACAATGAGCAGTTCTTC
-	TRBD1	TRBJ1-2	TRBV20-1	CSAPGGFGYTF	TGCAGTGCTCCAGGGGGCTTTGGCTACACCTTC
-	TRBD1	TRBJ2-6	TRBV7-2	CASRQQGAYGANVLTF	TGTGCCAGCAGACAACAGGGGGCTTACGGGGCCAACGTCCTGACTTTC
-	TRBD2	TRBJ2-2	TRBV7-2	CASSLALTSGVTAITGELFF	TGTGCCAGCAGCTTAGCGTTGACTAGCGGGGTCACTGCGATCACCGGGGAGCTGTTTTTT
-	-	TRBJ1-1	TRBV2	CASSETQRVTEAFF	TGTGCCAGCAGTGAAACCCAACGGGTCACGGAAGCTTTCTTT
-	-	TRBJ1-5	TRBV9	CASSLGPSGGNQPQHF	TGTGCCAGCAGCTTAGGGCCGAGCGGGGGCAATCAGCCCCAGCATTTT
-	-	TRBJ1-1	TRBV5-4	CASSPTQGLGNTEAFF	TGTGCCAGCAGCCCAACACAGGGATTAGGGAACACTGAAGCTTTCTTT
-	-	TRBJ2-1	TRBV19	CASSSSGTLVNEQFF	TGTGCCAGTAGCAGCTCCGGGACACTCGTAAATGAGCAGTTCTTC
-	-	TRBJ2-6	TRBV7-9	CASSADSSGANVLTF	TGTGCCAGCAGCGCGGACAGCTCTGGGGCCAACGTCCTGACTTTC
-	-	TRBJ2-6	TRBV3-1/TRBV3-2	CASSPISGANVLTF	TGTGCCAGCAGCCCCATCTCTGGGGCCAACGTCCTGACTTTC
-	-	TRBJ1-1	TRBV21-1	CASSKCLGEGRTEAFF	TGTGCCAGCAGCAAATGTCTCGGGGAGGGGCGCACTGAAGCTTTCTTT
-	-	TRBJ1-2	TRBV12-3/TRBV12-4	CASSFELGRGYTF	TGTGCCAGCAGTTTCGAATTGGGGCGTGGCTACACCTTC
-	-	TRBJ2-2	TRBV28	CASSFDRYTGELFF	TGTGCCAGCAGTTTCGACAGATACACCGGGGAGCTGTTTTTT
once	-	TRBJ1-2	TRBV15	CATSRVGRGDSSYGYTF	TGTGCCACCAGCAGAGTAGGGCGGGGCGACTCCAGCTATGGCTACACCTTC
-	-	TRBJ1-6	TRBV4-1	CASSQDRVNSYSPLHF	TGCGCCAGCAGCCAAGACAGGGTGAACTCTTACTCACCCCTCCACTTT
-	TRBD1	TRBJ2-1	TRBV5-1	CASSVGGDRGRHEQFF	TGCGCCAGCAGCGTAGGTGGGGACAGGGGGCGCCATGAGCAGTTCTTC
once	TRBD1	TRBJ1-6	TRBV6-6	CASSRDRGRESPLHF	TGTGCCAGCAGTAGAGACAGGGGGCGCGAGTCACCCCTCCACTTT
-	-	TRBJ1-2	TRBV7-3	CASSPPYRLSNYGYTF	TGTGCCAGCAGCCCCCCGTACCGGTTGAGTAACTATGGCTACACCTTC
-	TRBD1	TRBJ2-2	TRBV3-1/TRBV3-2	CASSQVEGRTGTGELFF	TGTGCCAGCAGCCAAGTTGAAGGCCGGACAGGAACCGGGGAGCTGTTTTTT
-	TRBD2	TRBJ2-3	TRBV5-1	CASSASPGGLHTDTQYF	TGCGCCAGCAGCGCCAGTCCGGGGGGACTACACACAGATACGCAGTATTTT
few	TRBD1	TRBJ1-2	TRBV6-2/TRBV6-3	CASSSGTVLGYTF	TGTGCCAGCAGTTCCGGGACAGTCCTAGGCTACACCTTC
-	TRBD1	TRBJ1-6	TRBV27	CASSPTGQGSSPLHF	TGTGCCAGCAGTCCGACCGGACAGGGTAGTTCACCCCTCCACTTT
-	-	TRBJ1-1	TRBV28	CASRPQGGHTEAFF	TGTGCCAGCAGGCCACAGGGTGGGCACACTGAAGCTTTCTTT
-	TRBD1	TRBJ1-6	TRBV9	CASSVEPAGGGGQGNSPLHF	TGTGCCAGCAGCGTAGAACCGGCCGGTGGGGGGGGACAGGGTAATTCACCCCTCCACTTT
-	-	TRBJ2-5	TRBV5-8	CASSFWGLETQYF	TGTGCCAGCAGCTTTTGGGGGCTAGAGACCCAGTACTTC
once	-	TRBJ2-3	TRBV5-1	CASSLDTYTDTQYF	TGCGCCAGCAGCTTGGACACATACACAGATACGCAGTATTTT
-	-	TRBJ1-1	TRBV5-1	CASSLLLGGQTEAFF	TGCGCCAGCAGCTTGCTTCTGGGGGGGCAAACTGAAGCTTTCTTT
-	-	TRBJ2-4	TRBV7-9	CASRLTLQAGERADIQYF	TGTGCCAGCAGACTTACCCTTCAAGCCGGCGAGAGGGCAGACATTCAGTACTTC
-	-	TRBJ1-3	TRBV28	CASSLIRSSGNTIYF	TGTGCCAGCAGTTTAATCCGGAGTTCTGGAAACACCATATATTTT
-	TRBD2	TRBJ2-5	TRBV7-9	CASSSGLAAMTQYF	TGTGCCAGCAGCTCCGGACTAGCGGCGATGACCCAGTACTTC
-	-	TRBJ1-2	TRBV4-3	CASSQDRVVHGYTF	TGCGCCAGCAGCCAAGACAGGGTGGTTCATGGCTACACCTTC
-	-	TRBJ1-5	TRBV28	CASNKAGNQPQHF	TGTGCCAGCAACAAGGCAGGGAACCAGCCCCAGCATTTT
-	-	TRBJ1-4	TRBV5-4	CASSPGGGTNEKLFF	TGTGCCAGCAGCCCCGGGGGGGGCACTAATGAAAAACTGTTTTTT